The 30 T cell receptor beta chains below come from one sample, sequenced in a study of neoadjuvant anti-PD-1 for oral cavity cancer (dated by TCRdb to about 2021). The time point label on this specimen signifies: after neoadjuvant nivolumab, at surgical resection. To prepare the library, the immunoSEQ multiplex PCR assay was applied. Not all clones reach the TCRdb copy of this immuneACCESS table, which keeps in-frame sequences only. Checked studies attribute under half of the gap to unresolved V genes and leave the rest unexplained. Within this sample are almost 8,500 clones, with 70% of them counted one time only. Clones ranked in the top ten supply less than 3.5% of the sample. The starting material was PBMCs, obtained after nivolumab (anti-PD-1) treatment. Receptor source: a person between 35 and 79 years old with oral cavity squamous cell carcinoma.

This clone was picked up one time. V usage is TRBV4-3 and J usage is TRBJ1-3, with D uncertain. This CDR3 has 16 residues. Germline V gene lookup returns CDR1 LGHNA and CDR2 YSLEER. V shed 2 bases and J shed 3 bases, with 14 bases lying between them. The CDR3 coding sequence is TGCGCCAGCAGCCAACACAGCGACCCTTATGGAAACACCATATATTTT. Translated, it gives CASSQHSDPYGNTIYF.

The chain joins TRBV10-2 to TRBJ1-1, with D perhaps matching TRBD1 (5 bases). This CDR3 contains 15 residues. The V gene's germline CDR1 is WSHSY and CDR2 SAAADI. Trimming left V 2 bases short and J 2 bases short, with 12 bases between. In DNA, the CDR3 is TGCGCCAGCAGTGAGCCAAGCGGGGGAAACACTGAAGCTTTCTTT. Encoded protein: CASSEPSGGNTEAFF.

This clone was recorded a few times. CDR3 amino acids: CASSQGRLSYEQYF. The DNA for the CDR3 is TGCGCCAGCAGCCAAGGCAGGCTCTCCTACGAGCAGTACTTC. V gene TRBV4-3 combines with J gene TRBJ2-7; D gene unclear. V was cut by 1 base and J by 0 bases, with 7 bases left in between. The CDR3 is 14 residues long. Germline V gene sequence: CDR1 LGHNA, CDR2 YSLEER.

CDR3: CASSLDRGGFFNEQFF. For the CDR3, the DNA is TGTGCCAGCAGCTTAGATCGGGGGGGTTTTTTCAATGAGCAGTTCTTC. This chain uses TRBV5-6 with TRBJ2-1; 8 bases agree with TRBD2. In germline, CDR1 is SGHDT, CDR2 YYEEEE. This CDR3 has 16 amino acids. J gave up 6 bases and V 2 bases, and 10 bases lay outside the gene matches. The entire variable domain, with the rest obtained from reference TRBV5-6 and TRBJ2-1, is as follows: DAGVTQSPTHLIKTRGQQVTLRCSPKSGHDTVSWYQQALGQGPQFIFQYYEEEERQRGNFPDRFSGHQFPNYSSELNVNALLLGDSALYLCASSLDRGGFFNEQFFGPGTRLTVL.

CDR3 nucleotide sequence: TGTGCCAGCAGCCCGGGACAGGGGCGACTCACAGATACGCAGTATTTT. It is translated as CASSPGQGRLTDTQYF. This chain uses TRBV7-2 with TRBJ2-3, with TRBD1 identical over 10 bases. With 5 bases clipped from V and 2 bases from J, the junction kept 7 bases outside the gene matches. The CDR3 totals 16 residues. Germline values: CDR1 SGHTA, CDR2 FQGNSA.

CDR3 nucleotide sequence: TGTGCCAGCAGCGTTTCGGTCCGGGAGGACAGGCAAAACACTGAAGCTTTCTTT. Its protein product is CASSVSVREDRQNTEAFF. The genes are TRBV9 and TRBJ1-1, with 7 bases lining up with TRBD1. The CDR3 is 18 amino acids. V lost 2 bases and J lost 2; bases outside the gene matches: 15. Germline values: CDR1 SGDLS, CDR2 YYNGEE.

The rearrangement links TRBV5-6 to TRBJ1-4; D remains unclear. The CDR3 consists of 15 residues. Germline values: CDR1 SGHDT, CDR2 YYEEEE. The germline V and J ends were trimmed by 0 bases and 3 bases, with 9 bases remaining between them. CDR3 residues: CASSLAEAANEKLFF. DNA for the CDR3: TGTGCCAGCAGCTTGGCCGAGGCGGCTAATGAAAAACTGTTTTTT.

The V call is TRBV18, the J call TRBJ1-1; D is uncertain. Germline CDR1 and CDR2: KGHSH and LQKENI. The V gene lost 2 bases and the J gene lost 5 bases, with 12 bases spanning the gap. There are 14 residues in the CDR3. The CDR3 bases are TGTGCCAGCTCACCAAACCCCGGCCAGACTGAAGCTTTCTTT. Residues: CASSPNPGQTEAFF.

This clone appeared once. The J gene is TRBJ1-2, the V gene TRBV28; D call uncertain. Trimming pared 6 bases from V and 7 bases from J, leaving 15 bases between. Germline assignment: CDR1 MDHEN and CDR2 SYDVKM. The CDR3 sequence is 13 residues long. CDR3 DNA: TGTGCCAGCAGCCCCGCAACCCTCTTTGGCTACACCTTC. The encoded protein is CASSPATLFGYTF.

DNA of the CDR3: TGTGCCAGCTCACCGGGACAGGGGGTTTCTGGGGCCAACGTCCTGACTTTC. Residues: CASSPGQGVSGANVLTF. This chain connects TRBV18 to TRBJ2-6, with 11 bases identical to TRBD1. This CDR3 comprises 17 residues. CDR1 and CDR2 (germline): KGHSH, LQKENI. Trimming took 3 bases from V and 1 from J; bases not matched to a gene: 2.

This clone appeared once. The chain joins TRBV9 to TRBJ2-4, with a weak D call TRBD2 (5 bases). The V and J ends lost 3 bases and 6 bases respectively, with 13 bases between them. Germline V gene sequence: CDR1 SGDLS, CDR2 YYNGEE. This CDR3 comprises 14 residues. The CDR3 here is CASSARTRGNIQYF. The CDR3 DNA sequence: TGTGCCAGCAGCGCCCGGACTCGAGGAAACATTCAGTACTTC.

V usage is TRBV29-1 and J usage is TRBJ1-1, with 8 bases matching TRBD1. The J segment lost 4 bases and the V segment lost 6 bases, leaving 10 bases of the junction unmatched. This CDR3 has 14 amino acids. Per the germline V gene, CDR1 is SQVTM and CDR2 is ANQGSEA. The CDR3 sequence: CSVLWDRLGTEAFF. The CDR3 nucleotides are TGCAGCGTGCTTTGGGACAGGTTGGGCACTGAAGCTTTCTTT.

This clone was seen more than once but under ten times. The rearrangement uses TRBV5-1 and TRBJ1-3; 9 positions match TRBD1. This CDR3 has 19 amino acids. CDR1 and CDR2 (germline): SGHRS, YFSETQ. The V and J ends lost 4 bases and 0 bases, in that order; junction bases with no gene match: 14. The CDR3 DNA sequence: TGCGCCAGCAGCCCAGTGGGACAGGGATTAATCGGCTCTGGAAACACCATATATTTT. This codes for CASSPVGQGLIGSGNTIYF.

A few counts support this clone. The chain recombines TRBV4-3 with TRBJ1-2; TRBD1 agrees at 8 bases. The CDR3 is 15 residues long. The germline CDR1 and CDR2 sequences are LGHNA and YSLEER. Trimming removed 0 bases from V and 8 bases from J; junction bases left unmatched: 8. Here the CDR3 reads CASSQDPMTGAGYTF. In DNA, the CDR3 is TGCGCCAGCAGCCAAGATCCCATGACAGGGGCCGGCTACACCTTC.

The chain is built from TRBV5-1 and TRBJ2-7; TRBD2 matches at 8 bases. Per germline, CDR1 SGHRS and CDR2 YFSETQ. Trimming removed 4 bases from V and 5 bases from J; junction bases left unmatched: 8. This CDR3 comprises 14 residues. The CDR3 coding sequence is TGCGCCAGCAGCCGCGGGACGGGGGGGGACGAGCAGTACTTC. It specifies CASSRGTGGDEQYF.

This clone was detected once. The CDR3: CASSDLIPYGYTF. Written as DNA, the CDR3 is TGTGCCAGCAGTGACCTCATCCCCTATGGCTACACCTTC. V and J are TRBV6-1 and TRBJ1-2; no reliable D call. The CDR3 has 13 residues. Trimming pared 3 bases from V and 4 bases from J, leaving 9 bases between. CDR1 is MNHNS and CDR2 is SASEGT in the germline V gene.

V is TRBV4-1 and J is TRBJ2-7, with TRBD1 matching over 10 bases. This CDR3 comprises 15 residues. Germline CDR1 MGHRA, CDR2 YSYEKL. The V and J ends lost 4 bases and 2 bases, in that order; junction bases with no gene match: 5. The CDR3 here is CASSLGTGETYEQYF. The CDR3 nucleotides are TGCGCCAGCAGCCTTGGGACAGGGGAAACCTACGAGCAGTACTTC.

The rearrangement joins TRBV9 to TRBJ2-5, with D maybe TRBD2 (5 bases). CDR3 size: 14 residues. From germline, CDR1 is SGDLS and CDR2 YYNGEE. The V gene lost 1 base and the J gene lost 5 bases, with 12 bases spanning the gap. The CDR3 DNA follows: TGTGCCAGCAGCGTATCGGGGAGCAGTGAGACCCAGTACTTC. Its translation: CASSVSGSSETQYF.

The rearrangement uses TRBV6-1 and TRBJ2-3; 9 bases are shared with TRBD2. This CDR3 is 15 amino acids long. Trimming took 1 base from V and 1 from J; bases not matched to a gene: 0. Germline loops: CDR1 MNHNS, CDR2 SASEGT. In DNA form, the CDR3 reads TGTGCCAGCAGTGAAGAGCGGGGGGGCACAGATACGCAGTATTTT. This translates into CASSEERGGTDTQYF.

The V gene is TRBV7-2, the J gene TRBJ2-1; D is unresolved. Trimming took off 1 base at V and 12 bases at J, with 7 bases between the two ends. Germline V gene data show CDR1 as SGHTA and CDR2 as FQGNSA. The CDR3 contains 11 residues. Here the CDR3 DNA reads TGTGCCAGCAGCTTAGAGGGTTTGCAGTTCTTC. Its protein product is CASSLEGLQFF.

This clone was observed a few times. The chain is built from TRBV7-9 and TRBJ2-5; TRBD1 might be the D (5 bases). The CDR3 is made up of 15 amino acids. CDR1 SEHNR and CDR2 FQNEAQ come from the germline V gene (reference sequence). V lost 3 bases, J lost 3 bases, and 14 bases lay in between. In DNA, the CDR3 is TGTGCCAGCAGCTTGAGGCGCGGCAGGGAAGAGACCCAGTACTTC. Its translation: CASSLRRGREETQYF.

CDR3 nucleotide sequence: TGTGCCAGCAAACTCGTTGGGTCAGATACGCAGTATTTT. This gives the protein CASKLVGSDTQYF. The chain links TRBV7-9 to TRBJ2-3; D not certain. This CDR3 comprises 13 residues. V lost 7 bases and J lost 4, with 12 bases in between. Germline-derived CDR1 and CDR2 are SEHNR and FQNEAQ (reference sequence).

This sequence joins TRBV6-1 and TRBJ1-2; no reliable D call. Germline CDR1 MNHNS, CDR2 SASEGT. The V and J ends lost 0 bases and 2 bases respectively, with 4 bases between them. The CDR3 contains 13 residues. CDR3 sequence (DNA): TGTGCCAGCAGTGAAGCAGGGAACTATGGCTACACCTTC. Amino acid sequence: CASSEAGNYGYTF.

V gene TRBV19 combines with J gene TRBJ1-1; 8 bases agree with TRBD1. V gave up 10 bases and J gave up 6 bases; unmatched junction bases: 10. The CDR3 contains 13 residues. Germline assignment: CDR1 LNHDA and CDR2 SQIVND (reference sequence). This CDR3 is CATLRQGSAEAFF. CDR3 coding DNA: TGTGCCACCTTGAGACAGGGGAGTGCTGAAGCTTTCTTT.

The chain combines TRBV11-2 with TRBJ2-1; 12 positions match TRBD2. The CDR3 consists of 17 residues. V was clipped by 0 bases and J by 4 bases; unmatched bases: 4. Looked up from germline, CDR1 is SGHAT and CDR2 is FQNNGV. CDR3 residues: CASSLDLAGGLYNEQFF. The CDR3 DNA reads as TGTGCCAGCAGCTTAGACCTAGCGGGGGGGTTGTACAATGAGCAGTTCTTC.

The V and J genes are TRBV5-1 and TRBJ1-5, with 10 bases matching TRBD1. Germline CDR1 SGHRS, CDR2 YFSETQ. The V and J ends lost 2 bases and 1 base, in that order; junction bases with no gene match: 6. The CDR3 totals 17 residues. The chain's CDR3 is CASSFGTGDVSNQPQHF. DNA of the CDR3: TGCGCCAGCAGCTTCGGGACAGGGGACGTGAGCAATCAGCCCCAGCATTTT.

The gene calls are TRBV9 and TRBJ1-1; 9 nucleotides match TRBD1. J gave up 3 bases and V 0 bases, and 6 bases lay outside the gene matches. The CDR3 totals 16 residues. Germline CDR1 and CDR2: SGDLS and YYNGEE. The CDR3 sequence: CASSVAGTGLDTEAFF. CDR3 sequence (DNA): TGTGCCAGCAGCGTAGCCGGGACAGGGTTGGACACTGAAGCTTTCTTT.

CDR3 sequence: CASSKTRDQPQHF. Written as DNA, the CDR3 is TGTGCCAGCAGCAAGACCAGGGATCAGCCCCAGCATTTT. The J gene is TRBJ1-5, the V gene TRBV21-1; TRBD1, as called in the table, went unchecked against the DNA. TRBV21-1 is noted as a pseudogene. The CDR3 runs 13 residues.

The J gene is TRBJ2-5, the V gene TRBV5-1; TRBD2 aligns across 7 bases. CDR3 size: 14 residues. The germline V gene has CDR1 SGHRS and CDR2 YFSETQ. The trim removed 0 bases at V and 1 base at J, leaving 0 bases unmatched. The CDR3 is CASSLGGSQETQYF. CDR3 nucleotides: TGCGCCAGCAGCTTGGGCGGGAGCCAAGAGACCCAGTACTTC. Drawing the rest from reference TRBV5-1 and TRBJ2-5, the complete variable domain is KAGVTQTPRYLIKTRGQQVTLSCSPISGHRSVSWYQQTPGQGLQFLFEYFSETQRNKGNFPGRFSGRQFSNSRSEMNVSTLELGDSALYLCASSLGGSQETQYFGPGTRLLVL.

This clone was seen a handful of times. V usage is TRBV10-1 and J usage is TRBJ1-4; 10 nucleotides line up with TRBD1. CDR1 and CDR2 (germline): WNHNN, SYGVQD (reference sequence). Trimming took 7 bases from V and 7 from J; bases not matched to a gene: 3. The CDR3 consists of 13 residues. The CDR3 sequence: CASNRDRGEKLFF. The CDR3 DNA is TGCGCCAGCAATCGGGACAGGGGTGAAAAACTGTTTTTT.